This TCR beta chain was captured by sequencing in a study of control samples from healthy donors and cancer patients. Trimming took 5 bases from V and 7 from J, leaving 15 bases between them. This CDR3 has 13 amino acids. The V gene's germline CDR1 is MNHEY and CDR2 SVGAGI. Using immunoSEQ multiplex PCR, the repertoire was profiled, and TCRdb retains in-frame clones only, with some absent. The data contain roughly 100,000 clones, under 95% of them singletons. This receptor was identified in a woman aged 18-29 years in good health. Sequencing was done on a sample of blood. The V gene is TRBV6-5, the J gene TRBJ2-7; D is unresolved. The CDR3 loop is CASSPGFPGEQYF. In DNA, the CDR3 is TGTGCCAGCAGTCCCGGATTCCCCGGAGAGCAGTACTTC.